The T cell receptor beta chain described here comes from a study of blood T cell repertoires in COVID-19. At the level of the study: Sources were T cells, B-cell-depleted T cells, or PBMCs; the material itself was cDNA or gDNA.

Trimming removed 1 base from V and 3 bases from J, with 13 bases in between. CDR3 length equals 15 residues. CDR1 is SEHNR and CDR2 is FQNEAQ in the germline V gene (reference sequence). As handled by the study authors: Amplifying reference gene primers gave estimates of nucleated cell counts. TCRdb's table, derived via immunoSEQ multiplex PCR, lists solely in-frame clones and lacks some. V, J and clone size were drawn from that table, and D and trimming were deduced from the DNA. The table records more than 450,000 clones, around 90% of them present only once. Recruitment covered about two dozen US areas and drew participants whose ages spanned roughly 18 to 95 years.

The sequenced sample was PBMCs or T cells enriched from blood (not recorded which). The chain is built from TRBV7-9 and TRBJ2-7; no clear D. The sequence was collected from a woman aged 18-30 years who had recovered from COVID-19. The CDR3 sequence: CASSLGGGEHYEQYF. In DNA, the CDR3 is TGTGCCAGCAGCTTAGGTGGCGGTGAGCACTACGAGCAGTACTTC.